This TCR beta chain was identified during a study of identical twins. Template switching added a universal primer site; cDNA carried unique molecular identifiers. In TCRdb, the 5' RACE reads were re-called with MiXCR into one record per CDR3 protein. The data contain hundreds of thousands of distinct CDR3 sequences, about 9.4% of them singletons. Germline V gives CDR1 SGHKS, CDR2 YYEKEE (reference sequence). Trimming stripped 3 bases from V and 4 bases from J, with 8 bases between. This CDR3 contains 14 residues. This clonotype has at least ten counts. Its antigen remains unknown. Overall study findings and caveats: Out-of-frame TCR alpha sharing observed in monozygotic twins exceeded model estimates.

Healthy Caucasians alone served as donors. These data were also filed under a second study, of yellow fever vaccine responses in identical twins. As that study records: Vaccine-induced T cell responses in twins were reportedly observed to appear partly convergent, partly personalized.

This rearrangement joins TRBV5-5 to TRBJ2-6, with D unresolved. The sequencing input was PBMCs. This sequence was found in a woman in her late teens or twenties in good health. The CDR3: CASSYRVGANVLTF. CDR3 nucleotide sequence: TGTGCCAGCAGCTATAGGGTAGGGGCCAACGTCCTGACTTTC.